Given below is one TCR beta chain in context. Cohorts were determined from participant-reported clinical history. In Cohort 3, a recovered donor had either two negative PCRs, clearance, or symptom resolution. The table came from immunoSEQ multiplex PCR; TCRdb's copy has only in-frame clones and leaves some out. Of more than 250,000 clones in the sample, 70% to 90% are singletons; the top ten hold 5.5% to 6%. These data originate in a study of blood T cell repertoires in COVID-19. Looking at the study overall: COVID-19 samples collected from the United States, Italy and Spain covered acute and convalescent phases. PBMCs, B-cell-depleted T cells, or T cells provided the cDNA or gDNA that made up the material.

Germline lookup yields CDR1 SGHTA and CDR2 FQGNSA. The CDR3 has 16 amino acids. V gave up 0 bases and J gave up 2 bases, with 13 bases separating them. Sequencing was carried out using PBMCs or T cells enriched from blood (not recorded which). The J gene is TRBJ1-2, the V gene TRBV7-2, with a weak D call TRBD1 (6 bases). This TCR was recovered from a woman in her 30s who had recovered from COVID-19. Here the CDR3 DNA reads TGTGCCAGCAGCTTAGCAGGGGCGAGGGGGAACTATGGCTACACCTTC. Its translation is CASSLAGARGNYGYTF.